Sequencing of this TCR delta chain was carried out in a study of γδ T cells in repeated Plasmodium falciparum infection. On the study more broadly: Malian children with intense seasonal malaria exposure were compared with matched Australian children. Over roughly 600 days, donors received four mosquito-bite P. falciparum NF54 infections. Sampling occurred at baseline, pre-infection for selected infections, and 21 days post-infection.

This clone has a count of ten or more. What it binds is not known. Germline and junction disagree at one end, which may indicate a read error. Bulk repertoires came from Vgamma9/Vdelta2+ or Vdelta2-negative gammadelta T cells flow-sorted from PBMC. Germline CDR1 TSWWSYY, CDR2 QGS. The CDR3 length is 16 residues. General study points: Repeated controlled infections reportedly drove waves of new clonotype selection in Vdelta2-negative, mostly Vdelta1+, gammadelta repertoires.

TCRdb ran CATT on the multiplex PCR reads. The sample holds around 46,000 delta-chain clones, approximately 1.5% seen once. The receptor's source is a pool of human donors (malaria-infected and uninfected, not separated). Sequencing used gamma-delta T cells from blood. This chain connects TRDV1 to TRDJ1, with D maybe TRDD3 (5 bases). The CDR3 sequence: CALGETMAAYTDKLIF. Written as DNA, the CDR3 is TGTGCCCTTGGGGAAACAATGGCCGCGTACACCGATAAACTCATCTTT.